A single T cell receptor beta chain is shown here with its context. The sample belongs to a study of shared clonotypes between healthy human individuals. Libraries were prepared by immunoSEQ multiplex PCR; TCRdb keeps only in-frame clonotypes and omits some of them. The sample holds 730,000 or so clones, less than 80% seen once. The ends lost 3 bases at V and 0 bases at J; junction bases unmatched: 9. The germline gives CDR1 KGHSH, CDR2 LQKENI. This CDR3 has 17 amino acids. This sequence originates from a woman between 25 and 40 years old in good health. The sample taken for sequencing was memory CD4+ T cells sorted from blood. Subset reported: CD45RA-negative fraction. This chain links TRBV18 with TRBJ2-3; TRBD1 agrees at 7 bases. The CDR3 sequence: CASSPRQGHPSTDTQYF. CDR3 nucleotides: TGTGCCAGCTCACCCAGACAGGGACACCCCAGCACAGATACGCAGTATTTT.